Sequencing of this T cell receptor beta chain was carried out in a study of blood T cell repertoires in COVID-19. This clone was seen a few times. At one boundary the junction diverges from the germline segment, which might be a read error. This table comes from immunoSEQ multiplex PCR, and its TCRdb copy is limited to in-frame clones, with some not included. Here the sample spans approximately 240,000 clones, roughly four fifths being singletons. Germline assignment: CDR1 SGHRS and CDR2 YFSETQ. The CDR3 runs 15 residues. V and J are TRBV5-1 and TRBJ2-1; D is uncertain. What was sequenced was peripheral blood. The receptor was isolated from a woman younger than 45 who had recovered from COVID-19. The CDR3 here is CASRLALGHGDEQFF. For the CDR3, the DNA is TGCGCCAGCAGATTGGCATTAGGTCACGGAGATGAGCAGTTCTTC.